The entry below gives a single T cell receptor (beta chain) sequence along with its context. Antigen unknown. CDR1 is MRHNA, CDR2 SNTAGT, per germline. The CDR3 covers 17 residues. J was trimmed by 2 bases and V by 0 bases; bases with no gene match: 6. This entry is derived from a study of T-cell reconstitution after alpha-beta-depleted transplantation in children. Construction of the TCRbeta library involved unique molecular identifiers. Each CDR3 protein gets one entry after TCRdb re-called the PCR reads with MiXCR. The sample contains about 640,000 distinct CDR3 sequences, under 15% of which appear only once. Study-wide results and limits: Newly produced T cells mostly provided counts and TCRbeta diversity after one year, as hyperexpanded clones declined. Several hundred expanded graft clones reportedly supplied alpha-beta T cells about two months after transplant.

The sequence came from a male patient younger than 18 who had a stem cell transplant for acute myeloid leukemia, so the T cells may come from the graft donor. V is TRBV6-4 and J is TRBJ2-1; 8 bases agree with TRBD2. The sequences come from PBMCs, mostly from graft donor cells, collected 360 days after TCRalphabeta/CD19-depleted stem cell transplant. CDR3 nucleotides: TGTGCCAGCAGTGACTCGATCGGGGGGGGTGCCTACAATGAGCAGTTCTTC. It yields the protein CASSDSIGGGAYNEQFF.